This TCR beta chain was profiled in a study of shared clonotypes between healthy human individuals. The overall study: Per donor, CD8 memory used one plate, CD8 naive used two, CD4 memory used three and CD4 naive used three.

The germline V gene encodes CDR1 SNHLY and CDR2 FYNNEI. V was cut by 7 bases and J by 8 bases, with 9 bases left in between. This CDR3 has 11 residues. Whole-study findings and limits: A few donors shared approximately 5% of their naive CD4 clonotypes. The four-donor shared clonotypes exceeded non-shared clonotypes in generation probability, with non-shared ones scoring lower. Memory subsets had estimated richness that was generally smaller than that of naive subsets.

For this clone: Its specificity is not known.

TCRdb's table, derived via immunoSEQ multiplex PCR, lists solely in-frame clones and lacks some. Of some 1.5 million clones listed, roughly 96% are singletons. Sequenced: naive CD4+ T cells sorted from blood. Subset defined: CD45RA+ positively selected. This sequence was found in a man between 25 and 39 years old in good health. This chain links TRBV2 with TRBJ2-1; possible D gene TRBD2, 5 bases. CDR3 coding DNA: TGTGCCAGCACGGGGTTTGATGAGCAGTTCTTC. It yields the protein CASTGFDEQFF.